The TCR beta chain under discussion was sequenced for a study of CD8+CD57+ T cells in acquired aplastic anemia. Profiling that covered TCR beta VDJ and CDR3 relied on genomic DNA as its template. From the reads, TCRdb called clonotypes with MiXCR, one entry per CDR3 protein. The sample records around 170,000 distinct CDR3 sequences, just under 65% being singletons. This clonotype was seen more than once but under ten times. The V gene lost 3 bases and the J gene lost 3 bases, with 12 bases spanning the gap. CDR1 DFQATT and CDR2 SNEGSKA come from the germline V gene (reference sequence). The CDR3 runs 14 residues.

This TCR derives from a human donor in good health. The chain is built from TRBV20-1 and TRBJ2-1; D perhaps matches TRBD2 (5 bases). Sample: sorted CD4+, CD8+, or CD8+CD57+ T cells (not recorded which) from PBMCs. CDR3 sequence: CSASGLAGYNEQFF. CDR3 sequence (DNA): TGCAGTGCTAGTGGGCTAGCAGGCTACAATGAGCAGTTCTTC.